The entry below describes one TCR beta chain. These data belong to a study of blood T cell repertoires in COVID-19. Study as a whole: Acute-phase and convalescent COVID-19 samples originated in the United States, Italy and Spain. The cDNA or gDNA used as material had been derived from T cells, B-cell-depleted T cells, or PBMCs.

The CDR3 loop spans 11 amino acids. Trimming removed 8 bases at V and 4 bases at J, with 9 bases between. The germline gives CDR1 MGHDK, CDR2 SYGVNS. In the authors' methods: Amplifying reference gene primers gave estimates of nucleated cell counts. Generated by immunoSEQ multiplex PCR, the TCRdb table keeps only in-frame clones and is missing some. The V and J calls and clone size come from that table; D and trimming were worked out from the DNA. The table includes 60,000 or so clones, around 89% detected once. This clonotype was obtained from a human donor with active COVID-19. The donor label of this sample is uncertain. The rearrangement joins TRBV25-1 to TRBJ2-7, with D possibly matching TRBD2 (5 bases). Sequences were obtained from peripheral blood. CDR3 region: CASGRSYEQYF. Here the CDR3 DNA reads TGTGCCAGCGGGAGATCGTACGAGCAGTACTTC.